One sample yielded the 9 T cell receptor beta chains listed below, sequenced in a study of T-cell reconstitution after alpha-beta-depleted transplantation in children. Unique molecular identifiers featured in how the TCRbeta library was prepared. MiXCR, applied by TCRdb to the PCR reads, yields one record per CDR3 protein. The sample lists some 200,000 distinct CDR3 sequences, roughly 7.5% seen once, with about 3% in the top ten. The source material was PBMCs from the stem cell graft donor, sampled from the stem cell graft. Receptors were obtained from a human donor who donated a stem cell graft to a child with Wiskott-Aldrich syndrome.

This clonotype was observed at least ten times. This chain uses TRBV30 with TRBJ2-1; tentatively, D is TRBD2 (6 bases). Germline V gives CDR1 GTSNPN, CDR2 SVGIG (reference sequence). The CDR3 is 14 amino acids. Trimming pared 7 bases from V and 0 bases from J, leaving 13 bases between. The CDR3 region has the DNA TGTGCCTCTACGACTAGTAACTCCTACAATGAGCAGTTCTTC. Amino acids: CASTTSNSYNEQFF.

The chain combines TRBV3-1 with TRBJ2-1; 8 nucleotides agree with TRBD1. The V gene end was trimmed by 4 bases and the J gene end by 5 bases; junction bases not matched to a gene: 10. The CDR3 totals 16 residues. Germline V gene data show CDR1 as LGHDT and CDR2 as YNNKEL (reference sequence). CDR3 nucleotide sequence: TGTGCCAGCAGCCCAAAGACAGGGGACAGAGACAATGAGCAGTTCTTC. This sequence encodes CASSPKTGDRDNEQFF.

This clonotype was detected many times. The CDR3: CSARRDRGSLYEQYF. DNA for the CDR3: TGCAGTGCTAGAAGGGACAGGGGATCCCTCTACGAGCAGTACTTC. The chain couples TRBV20-1 to TRBJ2-7; 10 positions match TRBD1. This CDR3 has 15 residues. The ends lost 2 bases at V and 3 bases at J; junction bases unmatched: 7. Germline V gives CDR1 DFQATT, CDR2 SNEGSKA (reference sequence).

At least ten counts were recorded for this clonotype. The V gene is TRBV20-1, the J gene TRBJ2-3; D is ambiguous. The CDR3 runs to 15 residues. Trimming left V 0 bases short and J 4 bases short, with 14 bases between. Germline V gene lookup returns CDR1 DFQATT and CDR2 SNEGSKA (reference sequence). CDR3 amino acids: CSARDPVSSADTQYF. CDR3 in DNA: TGCAGTGCTAGAGATCCAGTCTCATCAGCAGATACGCAGTATTTT.

The chain recombines TRBV11-2 with TRBJ2-3; TRBD2 matches 8 bases. Germline loops: CDR1 SGHAT, CDR2 FQNNGV. V shed 1 base and J 8 bases; nucleotides not matched to a gene: 5. The CDR3 extends over 14 amino acids. The CDR3 is CASSLVAGTGTQYF. The CDR3 nucleotides read TGTGCCAGCAGCTTAGTAGCGGGGACTGGTACGCAGTATTTT.

This clonotype was seen repeatedly, ten times or more. The chain has TRBV9 and TRBJ2-5; 12 positions agree with TRBD2. After removal of 3 bases from V and 1 base from J, the junction contained 7 bases not matched to a gene. The germline V gene has CDR1 SGDLS and CDR2 YYNGEE. The length of the CDR3 is 17 residues. In DNA, the CDR3 is TGTGCCAGCAGCGCGGTCGGGACTAGCGGGTTCCAAGAGACCCAGTACTTC. Residues: CASSAVGTSGFQETQYF. Full variable domain (rest looked up from reference TRBV9 and TRBJ2-5): DSGVTQTPKHLITATGQRVTLRCSPRSGDLSVYWYQQSLDQGLQFLIQYYNGEERAKGNILERFSAQQFPDLHSELNLSSLELGDSALYFCASSAVGTSGFQETQYFGPGTRLLVL.

This clonotype was detected many times. This sequence joins TRBV7-9 and TRBJ2-1; the match to TRBD2 covers 9 bases. With 5 bases clipped from V and 4 bases from J, the junction kept 6 bases outside the gene matches. Germline V gene data show CDR1 as SEHNR and CDR2 as FQNEAQ (reference sequence). This CDR3 spans 15 amino acids. The CDR3 bases are TGTGCCAGCAGCCCGGGACTAGCTTCTTACAATGAGCAGTTCTTC. Translated, it gives CASSPGLASYNEQFF.

The gene calls are TRBV7-9 and TRBJ1-4, with D uncertain. This CDR3 contains 14 residues. Germline V lookup: CDR1 SEHNR, CDR2 FQNEAQ (reference sequence). Trimming removed 5 bases from V and 5 bases from J, with 12 bases in between. The CDR3 sequence is CASSHPGSNEKLFF. The CDR3 bases are TGTGCCAGCAGCCATCCGGGTTCCAATGAAAAACTGTTTTTT.

This clonotype was seen ten or more times. The V call is TRBV5-1, the J call TRBJ1-1, with a weak D call TRBD1 (6 bases). This CDR3 region has 16 residues. Germline lookup yields CDR1 SGHRS and CDR2 YFSETQ. V was clipped by 4 bases and J by 1 base, with 17 bases between them. CDR3 loop: CASSPASQGTNTEAFF. For the CDR3, the DNA is TGCGCCAGCAGCCCCGCTTCCCAGGGGACGAACACTGAAGCTTTCTTT.